This T cell receptor beta chain was sequenced during a study of cytomegalovirus exposure and HLA in healthy donors. PCR amplification relied on 60 Vbeta primers (plus 13 Jbeta primers). This table comes from immunoSEQ multiplex PCR, and its TCRdb copy is limited to in-frame clones, with some not included. The sample lists 150,000 to 200,000 clones; 60% to 85% were seen once. Remarks on this clone: Its antigen is unidentified.

Overall study findings and caveats: Common viral pathogens (according to a later analysis) appeared linked to several of the most significant clusters. Despite most TCR sequences being rare, some public TCRs occurred in many donors. The authors enumerated under 200 TCR beta chains as linked to cytomegalovirus. Among CMV-associated TCR beta chains, most appeared HLA-restricted in a later analysis.

Trimming stripped 2 bases from V and 4 bases from J, with 14 bases between. Germline V gene lookup returns CDR1 MNHEY and CDR2 SVGAGI. CDR3 length: 15 amino acids. Sequencing was done on a sample of PBMCs. V and J are TRBV6-5 and TRBJ1-1; weak D call: TRBD1 (6 bases). This clonotype was obtained from a woman between 45 and 60 years old in good health and CMV-seropositive. The CDR3 DNA reads TGTGCCAGCAGTTACGCGGCGGGGGCGGGCACTGAAGCTTTCTTT. It yields the protein CASSYAAGAGTEAFF.